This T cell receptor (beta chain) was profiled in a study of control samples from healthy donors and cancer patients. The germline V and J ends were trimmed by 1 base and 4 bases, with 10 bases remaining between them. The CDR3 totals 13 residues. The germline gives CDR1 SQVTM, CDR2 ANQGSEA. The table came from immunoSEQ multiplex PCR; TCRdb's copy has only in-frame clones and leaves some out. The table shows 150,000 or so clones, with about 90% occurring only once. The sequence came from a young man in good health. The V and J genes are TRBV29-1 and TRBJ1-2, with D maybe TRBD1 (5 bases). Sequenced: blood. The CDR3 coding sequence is TGCAGCGTTGAAGGGGGCTCGGGCTATGGCTACACCTTC. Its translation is CSVEGGSGYGYTF.